Below, 10 T cell receptor beta chains from the same sample are listed, as sequenced in a study of T cell changes during pregnancy in multiple sclerosis. The method was immunoSEQ multiplex PCR; TCRdb's version includes in-frame clones alone and lacks a portion of them. The sample includes 65,000 to 90,000 clones, around 94% of them seen just once. This material consisted of peripheral blood, taken in the third trimester of pregnancy. Receptor source: a female donor in good health, enrolled as a control in a pregnancy study.

CDR3: CASSPRTESTDTQYF. In DNA form, the CDR3 reads TGCGCCAGCAGCCCGAGGACAGAAAGCACAGATACGCAGTATTTT. The V call is TRBV4-1, the J call TRBJ2-3, with D possibly being TRBD1 (6 bases). The CDR3 contains 15 residues. Germline CDR1 reads MGHRA; CDR2 reads YSYEKL. V shed 4 bases and J shed 0 bases, with 11 bases lying between them.

The rearrangement joins TRBV27 to TRBJ1-1; TRBD1 aligns across 8 bases. Germline trimming cut 6 bases from V and 3 bases from J; bases unmatched to any gene: 3. The CDR3 has 13 amino acids. Germline CDR1 reads MNHEY; CDR2 reads SMNVEV (reference sequence). The CDR3 sequence: CASRKQGDTEAFF. CDR3 nucleotides: TGTGCCAGCAGGAAACAGGGGGACACTGAAGCTTTCTTT.

V is TRBV6-5 and J is TRBJ1-1; 7 bases agree with TRBD1. Germline CDR1 is MNHEY and CDR2 is SVGAGI. V lost 7 bases to trimming and J lost 1 base; unmatched junction nucleotides: 6. This CDR3 is 14 amino acids long. In nucleotides, the CDR3 is TGTGCCAGCACCAAACAGGGGTCGAACACTGAAGCTTTCTTT. Translated: CASTKQGSNTEAFF.

This chain uses TRBV2 with TRBJ1-5; D may be TRBD1 (6 bases). This CDR3 contains 13 residues. Between the trimmed V and J ends, which lost 7 bases and 3 bases, there was a span of 10 bases. Germline CDR1 SNHLY, CDR2 FYNNEI. The CDR3 protein is CASTRGTNQPQHF. The CDR3 DNA sequence: TGTGCCAGCACCAGGGGAACCAATCAGCCCCAGCATTTT.

The chain couples TRBV2 to TRBJ2-7, with 9 nucleotides matching TRBD2. This CDR3 has 16 residues. Looked up from germline, CDR1 is SNHLY and CDR2 is FYNNEI. V lost 5 bases to trimming and J lost 11 bases; unmatched junction nucleotides: 19. The chain's CDR3 is CASSRVRAGGPRRKYF. The CDR3 DNA reads TGTGCCAGCAGTAGGGTTCGGGCGGGAGGGCCCCGAAGGAAGTACTTC.

The V call is TRBV7-9, the J call TRBJ2-3; possible D gene TRBD2, 6 bases. The CDR3 is made up of 17 amino acids. Deletions cut 2 bases from V and 1 base from J, with 16 bases between. The germline CDR1 and CDR2 sequences are SEHNR and FQNEAQ (reference sequence). In nucleotides, the CDR3 is TGTGCCAGCAGCTTATACGGAGGGGCAGATGGCACAGATACGCAGTATTTT. Translating gives CASSLYGGADGTDTQYF.

V usage is TRBV16 and J usage is TRBJ1-5; unclear D gene. From germline, CDR1 is KGHSY and CDR2 FQNENV. Trimming took off 4 bases at V and 2 bases at J, with 9 bases between the two ends. The CDR3 length is 14 residues. The CDR3 protein is CASSPTRGNQPQHF. The CDR3 coding sequence is TGTGCCAGCAGCCCTACCCGAGGCAATCAGCCCCAGCATTTT.

The chain recombines TRBV18 with TRBJ1-5, with D maybe TRBD1 (5 bases). V was trimmed by 4 bases and J by 4 bases, leaving 11 bases between them. The CDR3 totals 14 residues. Germline-derived CDR1 and CDR2 are KGHSH and LQKENI. For the CDR3, the DNA is TGTGCCAGCTCACAGGGGAGGCTGAATCAGCCCCAGCATTTT. Translated: CASSQGRLNQPQHF.

V usage is TRBV15 and J usage is TRBJ1-6, with 7 bases aligning to TRBD1. The CDR3 has 17 residues. Germline V gene data show CDR1 as LNHNV and CDR2 as YYDKDF (reference sequence). J gave up 3 bases and V 0 bases, and 5 bases lay outside the gene matches. The CDR3 DNA reads as TGTGCCACCAGCAGAGATCTGAGACAGGGCTATAATTCACCCCTCCACTTT. It is translated as CATSRDLRQGYNSPLHF. Drawing the rest from reference TRBV15 and TRBJ1-6, the complete variable domain is DAMVIQNPRYQVTQFGKPVTLSCSQTLNHNVMYWYQQKSSQAPKLLFHYYDKDFNNEADTPDNFQSRRPNTSFCFLDIRSPGLGDTAMYLCATSRDLRQGYNSPLHFGNGTRLTVT.

The gene calls are TRBV18 and TRBJ1-1; unclear D gene. Germline V gene lookup returns CDR1 KGHSH and CDR2 LQKENI. This CDR3 has 14 residues. V dropped 6 bases and J dropped 1 base, with 12 bases sitting between them. CDR3 in DNA: TGTGCCAGCTCGGAGGGAATGGGGAACACTGAAGCTTTCTTT. It encodes CASSEGMGNTEAFF.